This TCR beta chain was sequenced for a study of shared clonotypes between healthy human individuals. Looking at the study overall: The cohort had a couple of women and three men, ages 18 to 49.

Germline lookup yields CDR1 SGHRS and CDR2 YFSETQ. CDR3 length equals 15 residues. Unmatched junction bases numbered 4, after V lost 0 bases and J lost 2 bases. This clone is a singleton in its sample. Antigen: not known. Naive-designated CD8 cells lacked CD45RO, were positively enriched for CCR7, and omitted terminally differentiated effector memory CD45RA+ cells. Regarding the study as a whole: Generation probability values for non-shared clonotypes were lower than those for clonotypes shared by all four donors.

Profiled with immunoSEQ multiplex PCR; TCRdb holds only in-frame clones, not every one. The repertoire includes some 580,000 clones, roughly 98% of them detected once, and less than 0.35% sits in the top ten. The sample comprised naive CD8+ T cells sorted from blood. The V and J genes are TRBV5-1 and TRBJ2-7; 8 nucleotides align to TRBD1. The TCR comes from a man aged 30 to 45 in good health. The CDR3 loop reads CASSLGARGPYEQYF. In DNA, the CDR3 is TGCGCCAGCAGCTTGGGGGCCAGGGGGCCCTACGAGCAGTACTTC. The entire variable domain, with the rest obtained from reference TRBV5-1 and TRBJ2-7, is as follows: KAGVTQTPRYLIKTRGQQVTLSCSPISGHRSVSWYQQTPGQGLQFLFEYFSETQRNKGNFPGRFSGRQFSNSRSEMNVSTLELGDSALYLCASSLGARGPYEQYFGPGTRLTVT.